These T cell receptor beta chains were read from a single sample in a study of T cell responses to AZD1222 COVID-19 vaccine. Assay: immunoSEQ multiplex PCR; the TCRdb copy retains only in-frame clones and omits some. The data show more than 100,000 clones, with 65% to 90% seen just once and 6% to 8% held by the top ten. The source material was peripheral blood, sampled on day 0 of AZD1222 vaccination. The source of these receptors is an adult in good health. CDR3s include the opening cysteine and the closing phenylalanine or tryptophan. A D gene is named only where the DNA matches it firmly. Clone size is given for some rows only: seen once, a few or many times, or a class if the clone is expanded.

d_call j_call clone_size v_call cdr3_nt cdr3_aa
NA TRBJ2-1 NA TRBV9 TGTGCCAGCAGCGGTAATGAGCAGTTCTTC CASSGNEQFF
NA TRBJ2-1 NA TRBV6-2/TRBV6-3 TGTGCCAGCAGTTTCCTACTAGCAACCAATGAGCAGTTCTTC CASSFLLATNEQFF
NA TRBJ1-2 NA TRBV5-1 TGCGCCAGCAGCCCCACAGGGTCGAACTATGGCTACACCTTC CASSPTGSNYGYTF
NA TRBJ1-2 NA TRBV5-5 TGTGCCAGCAGCTTGGTGGTAACTAACTATGGCTACACCTTC CASSLVVTNYGYTF
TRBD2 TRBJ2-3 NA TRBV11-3 TGTGCCAGCAGCCGGACTAGCCGGGGCACGCAGTATTTT CASSRTSRGTQYF
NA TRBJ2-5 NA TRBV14 TGTGCCAGCAGCCACGATCAAGAGACCCAGTACTTC CASSHDQETQYF
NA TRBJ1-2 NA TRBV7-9 TGTGCCAGCAGCTTAGTGCCGGCGAACTATGGCTACACCTTC CASSLVPANYGYTF
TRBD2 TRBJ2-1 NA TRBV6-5 TGTGCCAGCACTCTAGGACTAGCGGGCTACAATGAGCAGTTCTTC CASTLGLAGYNEQFF
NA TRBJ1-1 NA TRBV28 TGTGCCAGCAGTTTCAGAGGGAACCAAGAAGCTTTCTTT CASSFRGNQEAFF
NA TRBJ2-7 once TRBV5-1 TGCGCCAGCAGCCGGGGTGGCCTAGAGCAGTACTTC CASSRGGLEQYF
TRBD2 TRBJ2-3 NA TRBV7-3 TGTGCCAGCAGCCCTCGGACTAGCGGCGATACGCAGTATTTT CASSPRTSGDTQYF
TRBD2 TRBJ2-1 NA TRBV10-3 TGTGCCATCAACAGCGGGGGGGCTCGTGAGCAGTTCTTC CAINSGGAREQFF
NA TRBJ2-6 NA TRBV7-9 TGTGCCAGCAGCTTATTACCAGGCGGCGGGGCCAACGTCCTGACTTTC CASSLLPGGGANVLTF
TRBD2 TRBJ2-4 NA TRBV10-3 TGTGCCACCGGGACTAGCGGGGCGCCCCACATTCAGTACTTC CATGTSGAPHIQYF
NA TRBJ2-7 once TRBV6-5 TGTGCCAGCAGAAAGGAGGGGACCTACGAGCAGTACTTC CASRKEGTYEQYF
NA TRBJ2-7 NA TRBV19 TGTGCCAGTAGTATCTGGGGGCGCCCCTACGAGCAGTACTTC CASSIWGRPYEQYF
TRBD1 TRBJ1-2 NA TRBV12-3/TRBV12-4 TGTGCCAGCAGAAAGGGACAGACATATGGCTACACCTTC CASRKGQTYGYTF
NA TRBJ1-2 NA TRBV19 TGTGCCAGTAGTATAGATTATCCGGGCGGCTACACCTTC CASSIDYPGGYTF
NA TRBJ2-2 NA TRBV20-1 TGCAGTGCTAGTCTGGGGACACAGAACACCGGGGAGCTGTTTTTT CSASLGTQNTGELFF
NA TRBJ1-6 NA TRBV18 TGTGCCAGCTCACCCCAGGAACAAAATAATTCACCCCTCCACTTT CASSPQEQNNSPLHF
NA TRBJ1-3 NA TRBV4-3 TGCGCCAGCAGCCAAGACCCGGGGCTTGGAAACACCATATATTTT CASSQDPGLGNTIYF
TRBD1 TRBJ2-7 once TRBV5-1 TGCGCCAGCAGCGTCCCCGGGACAGGGCGCGAGCAGTACTTC CASSVPGTGREQYF
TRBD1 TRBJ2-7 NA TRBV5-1 TGCGCCAGCAGCTTGGGCAGGGGGCGAGACGAGCAGTACTTC CASSLGRGRDEQYF
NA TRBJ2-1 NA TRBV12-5 TGTGCTAGTGGTCCGACAGGGTCGGGGGCCAACAATGAGCAGTTCTTC CASGPTGSGANNEQFF
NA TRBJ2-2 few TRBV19 TGTGCCAGTGATACGGGGGAGAACACCGGGGAGCTGTTTTTT CASDTGENTGELFF
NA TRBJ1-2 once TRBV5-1 TGCGCCAGCAGCCTCCCGGGGGGAGCCTATGGCTACACCTTC CASSLPGGAYGYTF
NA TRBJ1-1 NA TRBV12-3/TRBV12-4 TGTGCCAGCAGCCGGACACAGAACACTGAAGCTTTCTTT CASSRTQNTEAFF
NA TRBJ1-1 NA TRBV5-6 TGTGCCAGCAGCCCTCTTGGACCGAGGAACACTGAAGCTTTCTTT CASSPLGPRNTEAFF
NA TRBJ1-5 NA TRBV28 TGTGCCAGCAGAGGGACGGTCCAAGGGCCCCAGCATTTT CASRGTVQGPQHF
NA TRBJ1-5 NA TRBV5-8 TGTGCCAGCAGCTTGCGGGGAAGGCAGCCCCAGCATTTT CASSLRGRQPQHF
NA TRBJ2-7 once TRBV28 TGTGCCAGCAGAGGCGGGCCTGCAGGAGGCGAGCAGTACTTC CASRGGPAGGEQYF
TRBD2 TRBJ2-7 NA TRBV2 TGTGCCAGCAGTCTGACTAGCGGGGGGCCGTACTTC CASSLTSGGPYF
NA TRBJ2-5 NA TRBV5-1 TGCGCCAGCAGCTCGCCAGACGGCCAAGAGACCCAGTACTTC CASSSPDGQETQYF
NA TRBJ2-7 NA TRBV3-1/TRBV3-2 TGTGCCAGCAGCCAAGAAGAGGGCCGCGGGAAGCAGTACTTC CASSQEEGRGKQYF
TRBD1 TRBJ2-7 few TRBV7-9 TGTGCCAGCAGCTTAGGGACAGGGAAATACGAGCAGTACTTC CASSLGTGKYEQYF
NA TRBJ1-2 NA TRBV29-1 TGCAGCGTTAAGGGCCCAGACTCTGGCTACACCTTC CSVKGPDSGYTF
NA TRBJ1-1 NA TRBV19 TGTGCCAGTAGTATTGGGCCCTACGGCGGAGCTTTCTTT CASSIGPYGGAFF
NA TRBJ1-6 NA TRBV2 TGTGCCAGCAGGGTCACTTATAATTCACCCCTCCACTTT CASRVTYNSPLHF
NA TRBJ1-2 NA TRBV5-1 TGCGCCAGCAGCCTGGGGGATAACTATGGCTACACCTTC CASSLGDNYGYTF
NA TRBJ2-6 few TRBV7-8 TGTGCCAGCAGCTTGATAACTGGGGCCAACGTCCTGACTTTC CASSLITGANVLTF
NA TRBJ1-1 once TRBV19 TGTGCCAGTAGTCCGACACCGAACACTGAAGCTTTCTTT CASSPTPNTEAFF
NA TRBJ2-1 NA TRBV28 TGTGCCAGCAGTCCATATTCCCGGGCCGGCCTATCCCACAATGAGCAGTTCTTC CASSPYSRAGLSHNEQFF
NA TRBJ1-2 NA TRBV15 TGTGCCACCAGCAGAGATCTGGGGGGGCGGTACTATGGCTACACCTTC CATSRDLGGRYYGYTF
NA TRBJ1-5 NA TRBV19 TGTGCCAGTAGTATTCCCCCAGCAGGGCAGCCCCAGCATTTT CASSIPPAGQPQHF
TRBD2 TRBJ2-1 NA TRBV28 TGTGCCAGCAGTTTAGGGGAACTAGCGGAAAATGAGCAGTTCTTC CASSLGELAENEQFF
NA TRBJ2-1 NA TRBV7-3 TGTGCCAGCAGCCTTAGCGGACCCAACAATGAGCAGTTCTTC CASSLSGPNNEQFF